This is a list of T cell receptor beta chains from one sample in a study of CD8+CD57+ T cells in acquired aplastic anemia. MiXCR, applied by TCRdb to the reads, yields one record per CDR3 protein. The table lists 150,000 or so distinct CDR3 sequences, about 48% of them singletons. Sequenced: sorted CD4+, CD8+, or CD8+CD57+ T cells (not recorded which) from PBMCs. All receptors come from a human donor with aplastic anemia. Each CDR3 is given with its conserved first and last residue. Each record gives: D gene, clone size, V gene, J gene, CDR3 DNA, CDR3 protein. A D gene is named only where the DNA matches it firmly. Rows give clone size only sometimes, using once, few, many, or a class for an expanded clone.

d_gene: NA
abundance: once
v_gene: TRBV6-2/TRBV6-3
j_gene: TRBJ2-1
CDR3nt: TGTGCCAGCGCGCGGCGGAGGGGGCCGGGGAATGAGCAGTTCTTC
CDR3aa: CASARRRGPGNEQFF

d_gene: NA
abundance: NA
v_gene: TRBV9
j_gene: TRBJ2-3
CDR3nt: TGTGCCAGCAGCCCTACAGGGATCTTCACAGATACGCAGTATTTT
CDR3aa: CASSPTGIFTDTQYF

d_gene: NA
abundance: NA
v_gene: TRBV5-6
j_gene: TRBJ2-1
CDR3nt: TGTGCCAGCAGCTTTGAAAGGGGGACCACCGCGAAGCAGTTCTTC
CDR3aa: CASSFERGTTAKQFF

d_gene: TRBD2
abundance: NA
v_gene: TRBV5-1
j_gene: TRBJ2-1
CDR3nt: TGCGCCAGCAGCTTTGGTTCGGCGACTAGCGGGGGGCTTGGTGGCTACAATGAGCAGTTCTTC
CDR3aa: CASSFGSATSGGLGGYNEQFF

d_gene: TRBD2
abundance: NA
v_gene: TRBV25-1
j_gene: TRBJ2-1
CDR3nt: TGTGCCAGCAGTGCGGGGGGGGACATCTTTGTCAATGAGCAGTTCTTC
CDR3aa: CASSAGGDIFVNEQFF

d_gene: NA
abundance: NA
v_gene: TRBV9
j_gene: TRBJ2-5
CDR3nt: TGTGCCAGCCGGGGGATCCAAGAGACCCAGTACTTC
CDR3aa: CASRGIQETQYF

d_gene: TRBD1
abundance: many
v_gene: TRBV20-1
j_gene: TRBJ1-2
CDR3nt: TGCAGTGCTAGACGGACAGGGGGCGCTTATGGCTACACCTTC
CDR3aa: CSARRTGGAYGYTF

d_gene: TRBD1
abundance: once
v_gene: TRBV11-1
j_gene: TRBJ2-5
CDR3nt: TGTGCCAGCAGCAAGACAGGGCGGGAGACCCAGTACTTC
CDR3aa: CASSKTGRETQYF

d_gene: NA
abundance: few
v_gene: TRBV7-9
j_gene: TRBJ2-7
CDR3nt: TGTGCCAGCAGCTTAGCGCCGGGCTACGAGCAGTACTTC
CDR3aa: CASSLAPGYEQYF

d_gene: TRBD2
abundance: NA
v_gene: TRBV7-8
j_gene: TRBJ2-5
CDR3nt: TGTGCCAGCAGCAAAAGGACTAGTCAAGAGACCCAGTACTTC
CDR3aa: CASSKRTSQETQYF

d_gene: TRBD2
abundance: NA
v_gene: TRBV11-1
j_gene: TRBJ2-3
CDR3nt: TGTGCCAGCAGCTTAGGGACTAGCGGGACAGCAGATACGCAGTATTTT
CDR3aa: CASSLGTSGTADTQYF

d_gene: TRBD1
abundance: NA
v_gene: TRBV7-9
j_gene: TRBJ2-5
CDR3nt: TGTGCCAGCAGCCGTGCCGCAGGGGGCAGGTCGGAGACCCAGTACTTC
CDR3aa: CASSRAAGGRSETQYF

d_gene: NA
abundance: NA
v_gene: TRBV2
j_gene: TRBJ1-1
CDR3nt: TGTGCCAGCACCGAGGAAGCCAACACTGAAGCTTTCTTT
CDR3aa: CASTEEANTEAFF

d_gene: NA
abundance: many
v_gene: TRBV6-5
j_gene: TRBJ1-6
CDR3nt: TGTGCCAGCAGTTACTCATCAGGGAATCTTTCACCCCTCCACTTT
CDR3aa: CASSYSSGNLSPLHF

d_gene: NA
abundance: NA
v_gene: TRBV7-8
j_gene: TRBJ2-3
CDR3nt: TGTGCCAGCGCCGGTGGTACAGATACGCAGTATTTT
CDR3aa: CASAGGTDTQYF

d_gene: NA
abundance: few
v_gene: TRBV6-1
j_gene: TRBJ2-3
CDR3nt: TGTGCCAGCAGCCCCCTATCCGAAGATACGCAGTATTTT
CDR3aa: CASSPLSEDTQYF

d_gene: TRBD2
abundance: NA
v_gene: TRBV27
j_gene: TRBJ2-5
CDR3nt: TGTGCCAGCAGTTTAGTTGGGCTAGCGGCAAAAGAGACCCAGTACTTC
CDR3aa: CASSLVGLAAKETQYF

d_gene: TRBD1
abundance: NA
v_gene: TRBV11-2
j_gene: TRBJ1-6
CDR3nt: TGTGCCAGCAGCTGGCGGGGACAGGGGGATTCGCCCCTCCACTTT
CDR3aa: CASSWRGQGDSPLHF

d_gene: TRBD1
abundance: NA
v_gene: TRBV7-9
j_gene: TRBJ2-5
CDR3nt: TGTGCCAGCAGCTCAACCGACAGGGCTATTGGAGAGACCCAGTACTTC
CDR3aa: CASSSTDRAIGETQYF

d_gene: NA
abundance: NA
v_gene: TRBV9
j_gene: TRBJ1-5
CDR3nt: TGTGTCAGCAGCCAAGGGGCAGCCTCGGAGCCCCAGCATTTT
CDR3aa: CVSSQGAASEPQHF

d_gene: TRBD1
abundance: NA
v_gene: TRBV10-3
j_gene: TRBJ1-2
CDR3nt: TGTGCCACCGGAGCGACAGGGACACATCGATATGGCTACACCTTC
CDR3aa: CATGATGTHRYGYTF

d_gene: TRBD2
abundance: NA
v_gene: TRBV2
j_gene: TRBJ2-7
CDR3nt: TGTGCCAGCAGTGAGCTAGCGGGAGCAGTCGAGCAGTACTTC
CDR3aa: CASSELAGAVEQYF

d_gene: NA
abundance: many
v_gene: TRBV6-2/TRBV6-3
j_gene: TRBJ1-5
CDR3nt: TGTGCCAGCACTCCTACCTCAGGGCTGAATCAGCCCCAGCATTTT
CDR3aa: CASTPTSGLNQPQHF

d_gene: NA
abundance: NA
v_gene: TRBV9
j_gene: TRBJ2-1
CDR3nt: TGTGCCAGCAGCGTTATTTCTGGGTCCTACAATGAGCAGTTCTTC
CDR3aa: CASSVISGSYNEQFF

d_gene: TRBD2
abundance: NA
v_gene: TRBV10-2
j_gene: TRBJ2-5
CDR3nt: TGCGCCAGCAAACTCCAAGCGGGGCCAAAAGAGACCCAGTACTTC
CDR3aa: CASKLQAGPKETQYF

d_gene: NA
abundance: NA
v_gene: TRBV7-6
j_gene: TRBJ2-1
CDR3nt: TGTGCCAGCTTAGAGTGCGAGCAGTTCTTC
CDR3aa: CASLECEQFF

d_gene: TRBD1
abundance: NA
v_gene: TRBV9
j_gene: TRBJ1-2
CDR3nt: TGTGCCAGCAGCCCTGACAGGGACCACACCTTC
CDR3aa: CASSPDRDHTF

d_gene: TRBD1
abundance: many
v_gene: TRBV7-9
j_gene: TRBJ2-2
CDR3nt: TGTGCCACAAATCCGGGACAGGGGGTCGGGGAGCTGTTTTTT
CDR3aa: CATNPGQGVGELFF

d_gene: NA
abundance: few
v_gene: TRBV27
j_gene: TRBJ2-3
CDR3nt: TGTGCCAGCAGCCCTAGACAGGTTGGCACAGATACGCAGTATTTT
CDR3aa: CASSPRQVGTDTQYF

d_gene: NA
abundance: many
v_gene: TRBV20-1
j_gene: TRBJ2-3
CDR3nt: TGCAGTGCTAGAGAGGGGGGCCGGGTTGTGGATACGCAGTATTTT
CDR3aa: CSAREGGRVVDTQYF

d_gene: NA
abundance: many
v_gene: TRBV7-7
j_gene: TRBJ2-5
CDR3nt: TGTGCCAGCAGCCAAAAGGGGAAAGAGACCCAGTACTTC
CDR3aa: CASSQKGKETQYF

d_gene: NA
abundance: NA
v_gene: TRBV10-1
j_gene: TRBJ2-1
CDR3nt: TGCGCCAGCAGTGAGGGAACTGAGCAGTTCTTC
CDR3aa: CASSEGTEQFF

d_gene: TRBD1
abundance: NA
v_gene: TRBV6-1
j_gene: TRBJ2-7
CDR3nt: TGTGCCAGCCTTCCTAATCATGGACAGGGGGCCTACGAGCAGTACTTC
CDR3aa: CASLPNHGQGAYEQYF

d_gene: NA
abundance: NA
v_gene: TRBV20-1
j_gene: TRBJ1-1
CDR3nt: TGCAGTGCTGCCCTATCAGGGAAAGCTTTCTTT
CDR3aa: CSAALSGKAFF

d_gene: NA
abundance: NA
v_gene: TRBV7-2
j_gene: TRBJ2-7
CDR3nt: TGTGCCAGCAGCTTAGCACAGGGAGGATACTACGAGCAGTACTTC
CDR3aa: CASSLAQGGYYEQYF

d_gene: TRBD1
abundance: NA
v_gene: TRBV25-1
j_gene: TRBJ1-2
CDR3nt: TGTGCCAGCAGCCCCCCCGGGACAGGGAGTGGCTACACCTTC
CDR3aa: CASSPPGTGSGYTF

d_gene: NA
abundance: many
v_gene: TRBV7-8
j_gene: TRBJ2-7
CDR3nt: TGTGCCAGCAGCCCACGCCTTCTTTACGAGCAGTACTTC
CDR3aa: CASSPRLLYEQYF

d_gene: NA
abundance: NA
v_gene: TRBV10-3
j_gene: TRBJ1-2
CDR3nt: TGTGCCAGCAGTTACGCGGACAGCTACACCTTC
CDR3aa: CASSYADSYTF

d_gene: TRBD1
abundance: NA
v_gene: TRBV29-1
j_gene: TRBJ2-1
CDR3nt: TGCAGCAGTCCGGGACAGGGGGAAATGAATGAGCAGTTCTTC
CDR3aa: CSSPGQGEMNEQFF

d_gene: NA
abundance: many
v_gene: TRBV15
j_gene: TRBJ1-5
CDR3nt: TGTGCCACCAGCAGACGGGTCTCTAATCAGCCCCAGCATTTT
CDR3aa: CATSRRVSNQPQHF

d_gene: TRBD1
abundance: NA
v_gene: TRBV7-8
j_gene: TRBJ2-7
CDR3nt: TGTGCCAGCAGCTTCCGGACAGGTAGCTCCTACGAGCAGTACTTC
CDR3aa: CASSFRTGSSYEQYF

d_gene: TRBD1
abundance: NA
v_gene: TRBV20-1
j_gene: TRBJ1-5
CDR3nt: TGCAGTGCCCTGAAACAGGGGGTAAGCAATCAGCCCCAGCATTTT
CDR3aa: CSALKQGVSNQPQHF